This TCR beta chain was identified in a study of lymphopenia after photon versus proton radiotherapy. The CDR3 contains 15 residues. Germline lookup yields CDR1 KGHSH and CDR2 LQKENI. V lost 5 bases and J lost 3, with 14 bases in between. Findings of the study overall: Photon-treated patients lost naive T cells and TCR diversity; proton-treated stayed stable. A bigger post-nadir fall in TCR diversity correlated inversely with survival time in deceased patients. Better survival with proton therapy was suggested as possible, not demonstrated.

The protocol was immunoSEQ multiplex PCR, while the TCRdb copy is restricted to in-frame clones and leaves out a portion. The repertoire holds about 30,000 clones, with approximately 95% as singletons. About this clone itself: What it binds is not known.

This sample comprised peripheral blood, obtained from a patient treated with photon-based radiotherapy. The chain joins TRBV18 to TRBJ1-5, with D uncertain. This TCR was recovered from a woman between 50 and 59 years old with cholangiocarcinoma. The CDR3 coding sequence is TGTGCCAGCTCAGAACACGACGGAATCAATCAGCCCCAGCATTTT. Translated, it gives CASSEHDGINQPQHF.